This T cell receptor beta chain is drawn from a study of identical twins. Study-wide findings and caveats: Alpha sequences that were out-of-frame and twin-shared showed an excess of low generation probability.

Template switching added a universal primer site, and cDNA bore unique molecular identifiers. TCRdb re-derived calls from the 5' RACE reads in MiXCR, one entry per CDR3 protein. The data hold 540,000 or so distinct CDR3 sequences, with around 20% observed a single time. The CDR3 is 14 residues long. Trimming took 6 bases from V and 4 from J, leaving 16 bases between them. This clonotype was found a few times. The target antigen is unknown. The sample also formed part of further work on yellow fever vaccine responses in identical twins.

The J gene is TRBJ2-7, the V gene TRBV12-3 or TRBV12-4; D unclear. Sequenced: CD4+ T cells sorted from blood. The clonotype comes from a young woman in good health. The CDR3 DNA sequence: TGTGCCAGCAGCCCCTCTGGGATGAAGTACGAGCAGTACTTC. It translates to CASSPSGMKYEQYF.